This T cell receptor beta chain comes out of a study of cytomegalovirus exposure and HLA in healthy donors. Study background: Earlier work reported roughly 120 million unique TCR beta sequences from 150 million to 200 million T cells.

CDR1 PRHDT and CDR2 FYEKMQ come from the germline V gene (reference sequence). The CDR3 runs 14 residues. V was clipped by 5 bases and J by 1 base, with 12 bases between them. PCR involved 60 Vbeta and 13 Jbeta primers. Method: immunoSEQ multiplex PCR; TCRdb's copy keeps in-frame clones and lacks some. This table has approximately 140,000 clones, around four fifths appearing once. The receptor was isolated from a male donor in good health and CMV-seropositive. The V and J genes are TRBV13 and TRBJ2-7; D possibly corresponds to TRBD2 (5 bases). Sequenced: PBMCs. DNA of the CDR3: TGTGCCAGCAGCCCCCGGACTGTATCCTACGAGCAGTACTTC. Translation: CASSPRTVSYEQYF.